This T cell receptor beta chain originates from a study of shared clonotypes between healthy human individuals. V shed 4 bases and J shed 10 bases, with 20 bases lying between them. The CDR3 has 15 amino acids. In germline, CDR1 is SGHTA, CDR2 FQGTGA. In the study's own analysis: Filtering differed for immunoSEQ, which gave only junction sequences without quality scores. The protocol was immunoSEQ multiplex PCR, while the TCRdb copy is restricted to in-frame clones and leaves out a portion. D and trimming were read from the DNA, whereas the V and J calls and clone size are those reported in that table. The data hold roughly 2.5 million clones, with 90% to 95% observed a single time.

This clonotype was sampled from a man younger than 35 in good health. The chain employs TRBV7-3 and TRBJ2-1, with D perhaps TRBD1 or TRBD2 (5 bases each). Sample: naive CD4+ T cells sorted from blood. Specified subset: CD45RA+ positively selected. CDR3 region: CASSSWDLMEVEQFF. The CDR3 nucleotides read TGTGCCAGCAGCTCTTGGGACCTGATGGAGGTGGAGCAGTTCTTC.